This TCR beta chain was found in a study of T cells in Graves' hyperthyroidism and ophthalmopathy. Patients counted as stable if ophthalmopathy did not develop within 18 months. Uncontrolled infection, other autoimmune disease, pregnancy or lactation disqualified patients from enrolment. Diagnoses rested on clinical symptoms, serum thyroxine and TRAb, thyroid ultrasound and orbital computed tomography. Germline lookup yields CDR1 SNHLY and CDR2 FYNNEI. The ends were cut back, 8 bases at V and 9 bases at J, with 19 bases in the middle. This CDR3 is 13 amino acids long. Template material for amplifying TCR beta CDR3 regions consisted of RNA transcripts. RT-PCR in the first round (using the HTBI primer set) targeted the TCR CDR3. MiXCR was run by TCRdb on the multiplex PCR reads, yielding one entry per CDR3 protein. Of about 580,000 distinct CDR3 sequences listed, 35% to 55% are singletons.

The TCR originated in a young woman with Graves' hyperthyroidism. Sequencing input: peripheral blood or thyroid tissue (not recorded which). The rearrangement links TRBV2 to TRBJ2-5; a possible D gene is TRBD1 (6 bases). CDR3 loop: CASGRGSNQPQYF. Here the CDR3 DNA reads TGTGCCAGCGGCAGGGGTAGCAATCAGCCCCAGTACTTC.